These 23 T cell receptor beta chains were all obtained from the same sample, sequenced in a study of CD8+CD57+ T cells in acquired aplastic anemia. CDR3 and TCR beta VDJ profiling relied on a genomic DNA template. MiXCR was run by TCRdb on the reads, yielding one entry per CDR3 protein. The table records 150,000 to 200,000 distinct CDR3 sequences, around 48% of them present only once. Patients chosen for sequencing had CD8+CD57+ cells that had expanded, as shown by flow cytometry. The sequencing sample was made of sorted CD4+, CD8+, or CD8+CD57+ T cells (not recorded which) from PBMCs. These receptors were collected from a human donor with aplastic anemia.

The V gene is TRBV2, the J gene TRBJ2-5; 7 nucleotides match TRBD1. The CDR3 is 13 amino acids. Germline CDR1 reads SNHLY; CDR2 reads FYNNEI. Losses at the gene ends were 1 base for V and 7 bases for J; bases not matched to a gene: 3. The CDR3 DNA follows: TGTGCCAGCAGTGAAGTGAGGACAGGGACCCAGTACTTC. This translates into CASSEVRTGTQYF.

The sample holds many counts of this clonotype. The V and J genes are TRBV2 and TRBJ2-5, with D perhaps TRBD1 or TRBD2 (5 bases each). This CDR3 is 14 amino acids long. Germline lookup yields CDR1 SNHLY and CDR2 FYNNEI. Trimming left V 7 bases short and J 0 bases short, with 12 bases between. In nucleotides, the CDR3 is TGTGCCAGCATATCCGGGACGTACCAAGAGACCCAGTACTTC. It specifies CASISGTYQETQYF. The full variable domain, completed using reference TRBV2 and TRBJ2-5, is EPEVTQTPSHQVTQMGQEVILRCVPISNHLYFYWYRQILGQKVEFLVSFYNNEISEKSEIFDDQFSVERPDGSNFTLKIRSTKLEDSAMYFCASISGTYQETQYFGPGTRLLVL.

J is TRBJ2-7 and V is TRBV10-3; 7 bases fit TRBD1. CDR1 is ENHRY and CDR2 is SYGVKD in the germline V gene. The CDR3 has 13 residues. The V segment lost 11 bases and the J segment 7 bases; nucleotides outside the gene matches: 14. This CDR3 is CASKTGPTGEQYF. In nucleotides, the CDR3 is TGTGCCTCAAAGACAGGGCCGACTGGGGAGCAGTACTTC.

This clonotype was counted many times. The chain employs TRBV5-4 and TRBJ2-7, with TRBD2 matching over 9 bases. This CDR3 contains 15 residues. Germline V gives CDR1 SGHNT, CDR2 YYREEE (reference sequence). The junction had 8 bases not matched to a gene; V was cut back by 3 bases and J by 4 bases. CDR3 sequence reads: CASSSGGGVSYEQYF. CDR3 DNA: TGTGCCAGCAGCTCCGGCGGGGGGGTCTCGTACGAGCAGTACTTC.

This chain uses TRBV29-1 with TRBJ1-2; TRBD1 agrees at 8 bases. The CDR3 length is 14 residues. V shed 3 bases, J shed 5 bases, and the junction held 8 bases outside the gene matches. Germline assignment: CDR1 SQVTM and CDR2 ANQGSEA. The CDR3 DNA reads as TGCAGCGTTGACGGACAGGGAGGGTGGTATGGCTACACCTTC. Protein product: CSVDGQGGWYGYTF.

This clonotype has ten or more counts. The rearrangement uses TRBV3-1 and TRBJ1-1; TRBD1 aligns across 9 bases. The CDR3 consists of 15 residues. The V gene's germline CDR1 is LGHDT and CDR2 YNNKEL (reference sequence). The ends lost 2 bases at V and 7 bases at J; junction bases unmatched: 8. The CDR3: CASSQRGQGNVEAFF. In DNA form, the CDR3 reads TGTGCCAGCAGCCAACGTGGACAGGGGAACGTTGAAGCTTTCTTT.

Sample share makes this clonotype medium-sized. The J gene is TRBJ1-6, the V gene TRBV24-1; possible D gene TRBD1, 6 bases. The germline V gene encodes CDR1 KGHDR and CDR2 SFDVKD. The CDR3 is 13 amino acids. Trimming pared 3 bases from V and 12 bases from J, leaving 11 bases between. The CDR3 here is CATSDAGVGPLHF. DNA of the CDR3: TGTGCCACCAGTGATGCAGGGGTGGGACCCCTCCACTTT.

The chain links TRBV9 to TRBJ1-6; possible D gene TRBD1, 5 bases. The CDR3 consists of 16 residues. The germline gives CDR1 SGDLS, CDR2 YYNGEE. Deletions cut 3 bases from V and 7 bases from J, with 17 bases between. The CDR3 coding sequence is TGTGCCAGCAGCGAACGCGGGGGAGGGGCGAATTCACCCCTCCACTTT. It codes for CASSERGGGANSPLHF.

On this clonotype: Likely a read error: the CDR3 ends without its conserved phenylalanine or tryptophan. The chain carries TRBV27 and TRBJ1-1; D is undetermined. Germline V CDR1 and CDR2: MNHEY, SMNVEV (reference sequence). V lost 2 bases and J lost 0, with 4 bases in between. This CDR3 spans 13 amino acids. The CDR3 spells CASSLILNTEAFS. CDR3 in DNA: TGTGCCAGCAGTTTAATCCTGAACACTGAAGCTTTCTCT.

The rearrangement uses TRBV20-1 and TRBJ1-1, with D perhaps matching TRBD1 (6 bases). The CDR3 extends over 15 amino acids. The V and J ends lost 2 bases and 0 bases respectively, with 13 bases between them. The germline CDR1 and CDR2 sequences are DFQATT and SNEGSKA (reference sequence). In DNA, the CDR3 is TGCAGTGCTAGACTCCAGGGGACTGTGAACACTGAAGCTTTCTTT. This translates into CSARLQGTVNTEAFF.

The CDR3 DNA follows: TGTGCCACCAGTGATGACATGGGCACTGAAGCTTTCTTT. Translation gives CATSDDMGTEAFF. The chain employs TRBV24-1 and TRBJ1-1; D call uncertain. The CDR3 sequence is 13 residues long. Trimming shortened V by 3 bases and J by 4 bases, and 8 bases separated the two germline ends. CDR1 is KGHDR and CDR2 is SFDVKD in the germline V gene.

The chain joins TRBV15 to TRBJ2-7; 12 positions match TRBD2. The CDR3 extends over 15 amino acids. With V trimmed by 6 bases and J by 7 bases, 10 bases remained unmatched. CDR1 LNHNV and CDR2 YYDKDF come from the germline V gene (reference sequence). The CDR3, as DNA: TGTGCCACCAGACCTCTAGCGGGAGGGCCGGGTGAGCAGTACTTC. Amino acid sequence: CATRPLAGGPGEQYF.

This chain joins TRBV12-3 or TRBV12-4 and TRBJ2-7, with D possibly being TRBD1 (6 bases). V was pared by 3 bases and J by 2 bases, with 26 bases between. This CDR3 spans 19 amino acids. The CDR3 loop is CASSFTPGVSPAGTYEQYF. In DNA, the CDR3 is TGTGCCAGCAGTTTTACCCCAGGGGTCAGCCCGGCAGGCACCTACGAGCAGTACTTC.

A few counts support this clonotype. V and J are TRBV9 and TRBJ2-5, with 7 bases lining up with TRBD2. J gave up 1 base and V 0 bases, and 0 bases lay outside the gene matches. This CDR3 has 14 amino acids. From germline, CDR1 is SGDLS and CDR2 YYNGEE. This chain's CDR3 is CASSVAGGQETQYF. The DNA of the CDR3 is TGTGCCAGCAGCGTAGCGGGGGGCCAAGAGACCCAGTACTTC.

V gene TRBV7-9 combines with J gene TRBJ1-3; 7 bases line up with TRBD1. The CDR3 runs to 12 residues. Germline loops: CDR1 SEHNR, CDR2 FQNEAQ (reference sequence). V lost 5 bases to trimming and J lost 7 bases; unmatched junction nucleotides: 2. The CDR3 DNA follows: TGTGCCAGCAGCGTCAGGGGGAACACCATATATTTT. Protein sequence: CASSVRGNTIYF.

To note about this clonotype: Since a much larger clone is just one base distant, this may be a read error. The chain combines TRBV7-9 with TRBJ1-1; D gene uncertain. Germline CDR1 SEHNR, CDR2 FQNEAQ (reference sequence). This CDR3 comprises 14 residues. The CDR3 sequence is CASQREVMKTEAFF. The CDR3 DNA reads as TGTGCCAGTCAAAGAGAAGTTATGAAGACTGAAGCTTTCTTT.

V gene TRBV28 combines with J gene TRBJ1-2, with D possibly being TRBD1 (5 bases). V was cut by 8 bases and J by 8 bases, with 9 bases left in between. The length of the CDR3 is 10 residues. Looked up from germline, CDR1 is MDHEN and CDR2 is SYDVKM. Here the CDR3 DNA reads TGTGCCAGCGGGACGGGAGGCTACACCTTC. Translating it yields CASGTGGYTF.

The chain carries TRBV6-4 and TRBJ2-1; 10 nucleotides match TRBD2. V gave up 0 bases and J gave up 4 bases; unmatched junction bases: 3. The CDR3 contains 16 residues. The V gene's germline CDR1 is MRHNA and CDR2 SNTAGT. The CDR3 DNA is TGTGCCAGCAGTGACTCTGCTAGCGGGAGTTACAATGAGCAGTTCTTC. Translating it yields CASSDSASGSYNEQFF.

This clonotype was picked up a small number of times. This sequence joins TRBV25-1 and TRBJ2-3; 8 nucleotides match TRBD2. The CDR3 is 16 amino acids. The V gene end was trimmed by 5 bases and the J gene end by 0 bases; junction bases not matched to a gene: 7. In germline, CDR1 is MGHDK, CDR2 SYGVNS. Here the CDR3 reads CASSKPGRGSTDTQYF. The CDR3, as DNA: TGTGCCAGCAGTAAGCCCGGGAGGGGTAGCACAGATACGCAGTATTTT.

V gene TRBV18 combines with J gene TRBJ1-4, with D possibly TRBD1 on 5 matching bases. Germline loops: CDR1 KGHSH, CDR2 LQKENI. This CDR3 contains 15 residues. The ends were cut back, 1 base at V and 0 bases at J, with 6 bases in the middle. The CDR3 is CASSPRGPTNEKLFF. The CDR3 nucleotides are TGTGCCAGCTCACCACGGGGACCAACTAATGAAAAACTGTTTTTT.

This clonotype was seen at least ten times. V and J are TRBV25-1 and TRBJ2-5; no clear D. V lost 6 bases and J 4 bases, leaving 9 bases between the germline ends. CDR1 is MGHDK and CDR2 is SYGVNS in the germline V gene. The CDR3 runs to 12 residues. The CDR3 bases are TGTGCCAGCAGCGTTTTGAGAGAGACCCAGTACTTC. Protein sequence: CASSVLRETQYF.

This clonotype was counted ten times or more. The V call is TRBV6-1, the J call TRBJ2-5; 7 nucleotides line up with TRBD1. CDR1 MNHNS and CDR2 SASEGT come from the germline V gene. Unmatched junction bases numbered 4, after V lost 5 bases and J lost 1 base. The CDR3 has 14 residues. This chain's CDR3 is CASSQRDSQETQYF. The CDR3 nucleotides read TGTGCCAGCAGTCAAAGGGACAGCCAAGAGACCCAGTACTTC.

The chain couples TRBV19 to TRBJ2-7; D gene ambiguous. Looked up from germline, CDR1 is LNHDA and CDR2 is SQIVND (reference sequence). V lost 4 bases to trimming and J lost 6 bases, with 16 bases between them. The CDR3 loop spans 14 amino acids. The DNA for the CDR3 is TGTGCCAGTAGTAAGGCGGAGATCACCGCCGAGCAGTACTTC. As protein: CASSKAEITAEQYF.